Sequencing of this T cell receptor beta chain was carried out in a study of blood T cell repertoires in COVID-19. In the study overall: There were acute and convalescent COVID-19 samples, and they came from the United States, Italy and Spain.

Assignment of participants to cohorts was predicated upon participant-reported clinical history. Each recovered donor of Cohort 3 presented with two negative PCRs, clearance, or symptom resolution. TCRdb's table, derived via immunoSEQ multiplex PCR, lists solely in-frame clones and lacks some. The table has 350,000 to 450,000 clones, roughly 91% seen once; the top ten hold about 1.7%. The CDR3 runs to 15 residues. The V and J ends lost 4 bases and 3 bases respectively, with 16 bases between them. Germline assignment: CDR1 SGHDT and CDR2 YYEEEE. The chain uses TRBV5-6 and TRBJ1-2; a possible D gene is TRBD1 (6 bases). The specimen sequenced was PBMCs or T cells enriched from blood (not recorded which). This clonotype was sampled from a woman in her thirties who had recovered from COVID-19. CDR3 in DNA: TGTGCCAGCAGCCGTCAGGGGAGGGTGCACTATGGCTACACCTTC. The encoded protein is CASSRQGRVHYGYTF.